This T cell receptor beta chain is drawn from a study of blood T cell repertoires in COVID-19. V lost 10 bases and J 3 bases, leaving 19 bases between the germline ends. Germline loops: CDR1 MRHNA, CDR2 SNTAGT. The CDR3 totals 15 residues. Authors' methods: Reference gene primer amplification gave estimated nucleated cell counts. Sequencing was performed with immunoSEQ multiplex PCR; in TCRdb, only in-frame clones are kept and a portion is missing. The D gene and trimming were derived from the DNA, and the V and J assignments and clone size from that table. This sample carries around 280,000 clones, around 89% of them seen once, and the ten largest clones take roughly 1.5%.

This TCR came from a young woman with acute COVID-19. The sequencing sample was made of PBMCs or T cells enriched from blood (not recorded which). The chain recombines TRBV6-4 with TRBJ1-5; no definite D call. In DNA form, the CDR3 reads TGTGCCACCTCAGAACGGTGGGGAGACAATCAGCCCCAGCATTTT. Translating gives CATSERWGDNQPQHF.